A single T cell receptor beta chain is shown here with its context. What it binds is not known. A single record per CDR3 protein comes from TCRdb applying MiXCR to the reads. This table has approximately 76,000 distinct CDR3 sequences, about 24% appearing once. Losses at the gene ends were 5 bases for V and 0 bases for J; bases not matched to a gene: 6. CDR3 length equals 15 residues. Germline V gene sequence: CDR1 MNHEY, CDR2 SMNVEV (reference sequence). This specimen belongs to a study of T cell repertoires in cytomegalovirus infection. At the level of the study: The authors used CMV epitopes that were HLA-C-restricted (recently identified) and HLA-B-restricted (well studied). Public TCR beta signatures were indicative of both CMV infection and a matching HLA type.

Study-wide results and caveats: Pooled public TCR beta family frequency picked out CMV carriers with the relevant HLA. In two of eight donors, the top clonotype was HLA-C-restricted CMV-specific.

The receptor was derived from a human donor in good health (CMV status not recorded). Some clones in this sample may be carry-over from other donors' samples. The specimen comprised CD8+ T cells from cultured PBMCs, sampled from culture after CMV antigen stimulation. This rearrangement joins TRBV27 to TRBJ1-1; 7 bases fit TRBD1. The CDR3 DNA follows: TGTGCCAGCAGTCGGACAGGAATCATGAACACTGAAGCTTTCTTT. It codes for CASSRTGIMNTEAFF.